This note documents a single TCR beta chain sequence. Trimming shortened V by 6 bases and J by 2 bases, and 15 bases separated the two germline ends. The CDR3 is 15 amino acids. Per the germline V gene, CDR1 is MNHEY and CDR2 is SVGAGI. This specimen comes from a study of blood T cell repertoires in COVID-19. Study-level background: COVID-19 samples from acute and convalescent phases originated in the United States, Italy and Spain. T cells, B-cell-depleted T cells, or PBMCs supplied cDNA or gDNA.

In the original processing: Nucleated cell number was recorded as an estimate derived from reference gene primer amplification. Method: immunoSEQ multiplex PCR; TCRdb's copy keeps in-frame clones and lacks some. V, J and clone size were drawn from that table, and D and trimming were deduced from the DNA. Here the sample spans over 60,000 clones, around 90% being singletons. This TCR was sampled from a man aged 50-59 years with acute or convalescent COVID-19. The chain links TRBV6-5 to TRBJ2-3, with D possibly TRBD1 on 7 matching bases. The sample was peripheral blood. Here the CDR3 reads CASRGRGTHTDTQYF. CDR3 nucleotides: TGTGCCAGCAGGGGCAGGGGGACTCACACAGATACGCAGTATTTT.